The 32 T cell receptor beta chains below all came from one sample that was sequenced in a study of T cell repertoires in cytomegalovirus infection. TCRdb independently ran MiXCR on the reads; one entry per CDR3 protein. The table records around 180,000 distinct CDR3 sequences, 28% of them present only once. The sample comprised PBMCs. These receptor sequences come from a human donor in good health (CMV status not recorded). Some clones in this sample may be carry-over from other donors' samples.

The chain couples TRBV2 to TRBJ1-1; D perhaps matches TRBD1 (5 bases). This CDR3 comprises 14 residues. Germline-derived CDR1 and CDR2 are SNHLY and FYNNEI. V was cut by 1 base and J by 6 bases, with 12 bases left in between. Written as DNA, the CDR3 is TGTGCCAGCAGTGAAGGGGGACGGAGCCCTGAAGCTTTCTTT. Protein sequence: CASSEGGRSPEAFF.

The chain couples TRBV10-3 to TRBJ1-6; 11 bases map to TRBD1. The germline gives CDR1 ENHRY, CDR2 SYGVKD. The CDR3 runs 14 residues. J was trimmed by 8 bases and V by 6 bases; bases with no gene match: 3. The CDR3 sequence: CAIRTDRGHSPLHF. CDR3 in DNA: TGTGCCATCAGGACGGACAGGGGGCATTCACCCCTCCACTTT.

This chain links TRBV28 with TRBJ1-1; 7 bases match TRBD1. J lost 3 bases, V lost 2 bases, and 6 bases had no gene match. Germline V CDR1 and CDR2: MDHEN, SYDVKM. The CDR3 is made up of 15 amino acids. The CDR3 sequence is CASSLRGGVHTEAFF. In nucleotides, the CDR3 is TGTGCCAGCAGTTTACGAGGGGGCGTCCACACTGAAGCTTTCTTT.

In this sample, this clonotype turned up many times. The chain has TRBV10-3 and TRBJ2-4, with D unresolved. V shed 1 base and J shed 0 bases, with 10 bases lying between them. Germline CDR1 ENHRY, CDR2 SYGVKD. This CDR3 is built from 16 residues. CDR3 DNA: TGTGCCATCAGTGAGTTGAGCCCCGGAGCCAAAAACATTCAGTACTTC. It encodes CAISELSPGAKNIQYF.

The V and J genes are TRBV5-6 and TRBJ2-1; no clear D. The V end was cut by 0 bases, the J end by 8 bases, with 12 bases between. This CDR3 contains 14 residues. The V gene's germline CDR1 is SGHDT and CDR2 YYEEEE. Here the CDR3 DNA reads TGTGCCAGCAGCTTGGTAGCCGGAGACGATGAGCAGTTCTTC. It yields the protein CASSLVAGDDEQFF.

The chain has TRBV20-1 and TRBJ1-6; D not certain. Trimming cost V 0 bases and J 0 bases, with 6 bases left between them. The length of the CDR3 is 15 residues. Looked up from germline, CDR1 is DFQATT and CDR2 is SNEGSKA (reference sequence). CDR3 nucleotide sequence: TGCAGTGCTAGAGATACGGGCTCCTATAATTCACCCCTCCACTTT. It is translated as CSARDTGSYNSPLHF.

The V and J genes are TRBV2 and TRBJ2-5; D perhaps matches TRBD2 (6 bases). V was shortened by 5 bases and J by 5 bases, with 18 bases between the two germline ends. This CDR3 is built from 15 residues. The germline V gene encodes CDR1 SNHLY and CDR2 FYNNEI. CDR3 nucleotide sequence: TGTGCCAGCAGTCACCCGGGAGACAACGCCGAGACCCAGTACTTC. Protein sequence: CASSHPGDNAETQYF.

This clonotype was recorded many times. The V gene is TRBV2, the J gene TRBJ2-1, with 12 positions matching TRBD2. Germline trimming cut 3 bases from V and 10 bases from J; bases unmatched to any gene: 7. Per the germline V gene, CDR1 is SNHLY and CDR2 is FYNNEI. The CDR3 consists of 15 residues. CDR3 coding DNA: TGTGCCAGCAGTGATTTGACTAGCGGGGGAGACGAGCAGTTCTTC. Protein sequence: CASSDLTSGGDEQFF.

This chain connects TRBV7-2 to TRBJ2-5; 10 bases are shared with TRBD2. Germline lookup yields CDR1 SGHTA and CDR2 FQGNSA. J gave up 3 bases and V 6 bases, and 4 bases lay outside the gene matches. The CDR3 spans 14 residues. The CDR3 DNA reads TGTGCCAGCAGAAAGCGGGGGGGAGAAGAGACCCAGTACTTC. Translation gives CASRKRGGEETQYF.

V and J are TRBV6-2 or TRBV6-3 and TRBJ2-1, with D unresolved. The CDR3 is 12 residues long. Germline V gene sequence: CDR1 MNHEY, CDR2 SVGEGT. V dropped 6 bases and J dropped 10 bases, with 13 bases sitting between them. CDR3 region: CASRRLRREQFF. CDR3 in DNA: TGTGCCAGCAGAAGACTCCGGCGCGAGCAGTTCTTC.

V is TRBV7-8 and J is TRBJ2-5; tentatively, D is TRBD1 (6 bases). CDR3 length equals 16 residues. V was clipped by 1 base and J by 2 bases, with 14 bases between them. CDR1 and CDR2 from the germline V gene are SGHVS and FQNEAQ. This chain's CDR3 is CASSLDLQGKQETQYF. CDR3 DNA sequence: TGTGCCAGCAGCTTAGATCTACAGGGAAAGCAAGAGACCCAGTACTTC. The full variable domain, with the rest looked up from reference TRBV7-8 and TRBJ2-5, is GAGVSQSPRYKVAKRGQDVALRCDPISGHVSLFWYQQALGQGPEFLTYFQNEAQLDKSGLPSDRFFAERPEGSVSTLKIQRTQQEDSAVYLCASSLDLQGKQETQYFGPGTRLLVL.

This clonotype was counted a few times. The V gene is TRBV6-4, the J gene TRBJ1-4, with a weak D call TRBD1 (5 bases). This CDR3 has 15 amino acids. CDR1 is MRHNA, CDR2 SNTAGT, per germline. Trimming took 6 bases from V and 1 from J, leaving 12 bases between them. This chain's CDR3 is CASREGDGTNEKLFF. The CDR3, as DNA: TGTGCCAGCAGAGAAGGGGACGGAACTAATGAAAAACTGTTTTTT.

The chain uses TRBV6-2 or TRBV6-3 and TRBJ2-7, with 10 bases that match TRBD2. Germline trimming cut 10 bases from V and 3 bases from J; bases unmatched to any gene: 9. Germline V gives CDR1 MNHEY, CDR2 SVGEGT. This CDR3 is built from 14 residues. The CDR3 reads CATIRLAGDYEQYF. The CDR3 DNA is TGTGCCACAATTCGACTAGCGGGCGACTACGAGCAGTACTTC.

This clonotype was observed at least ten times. CDR3 sequence reads: CASSLVYNEQFF. The CDR3, as DNA: TGTGCCAGCAGCTTGGTATACAATGAGCAGTTCTTC. The chain couples TRBV7-6 to TRBJ2-1; D unclear. Trimming took off 3 bases at V and 4 bases at J, with 4 bases between the two ends. CDR1 is SGHVS, CDR2 FNYEAQ, per germline. This CDR3 comprises 12 residues. The full variable domain, in which reference TRBV7-6 and TRBJ2-1 provide the parts outside the CDR3, is GAGVSQSPRYKVTKRGQDVALRCDPISGHVSLYWYRQALGQGPEFLTYFNYEAQQDKSGLPNDRFSAERPEGSISTLTIQRTEQRDSAMYRCASSLVYNEQFFGPGTRLTVL.

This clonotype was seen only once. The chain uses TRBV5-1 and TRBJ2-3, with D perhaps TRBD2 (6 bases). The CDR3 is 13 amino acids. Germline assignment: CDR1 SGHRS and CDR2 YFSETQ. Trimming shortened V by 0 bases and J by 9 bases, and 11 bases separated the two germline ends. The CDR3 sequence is CASSLELRGTQYF. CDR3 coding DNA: TGCGCCAGCAGCTTGGAGTTGCGGGGAACGCAGTATTTT.

CDR3 DNA: TGTGCCAGCAGTCCCGGGGAGGGGGGGGGCACTGAAGCTTTCTTT. Its protein is CASSPGEGGGTEAFF. This chain uses TRBV12-3 or TRBV12-4 with TRBJ1-1, with D possibly TRBD1 on 6 matching bases. The V end lost 5 bases, the J end lost 4 bases, and 17 bases lay between the germline ends. This CDR3 has 15 residues.

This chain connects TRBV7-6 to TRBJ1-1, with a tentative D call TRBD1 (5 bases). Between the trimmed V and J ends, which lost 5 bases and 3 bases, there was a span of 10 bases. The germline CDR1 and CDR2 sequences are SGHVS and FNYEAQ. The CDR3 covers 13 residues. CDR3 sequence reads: CASSPTVYTEAFF. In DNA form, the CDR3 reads TGTGCCAGCAGCCCGACAGTATACACTGAAGCTTTCTTT.

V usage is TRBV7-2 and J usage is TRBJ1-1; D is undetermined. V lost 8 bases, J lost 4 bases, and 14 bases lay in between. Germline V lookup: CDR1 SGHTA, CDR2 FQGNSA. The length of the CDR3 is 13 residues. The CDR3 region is CASGNLRVTEAFF. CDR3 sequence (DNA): TGTGCCAGCGGGAACTTAAGGGTCACTGAAGCTTTCTTT.

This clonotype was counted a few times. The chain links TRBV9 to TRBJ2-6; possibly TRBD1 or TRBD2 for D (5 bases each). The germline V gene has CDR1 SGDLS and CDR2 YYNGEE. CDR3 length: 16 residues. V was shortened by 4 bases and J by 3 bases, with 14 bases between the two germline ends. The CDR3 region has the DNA TGTGCCAGCAGCACGAGGGGTGGCTTTGGGGCCAACGTCCTGACTTTC. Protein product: CASSTRGGFGANVLTF.

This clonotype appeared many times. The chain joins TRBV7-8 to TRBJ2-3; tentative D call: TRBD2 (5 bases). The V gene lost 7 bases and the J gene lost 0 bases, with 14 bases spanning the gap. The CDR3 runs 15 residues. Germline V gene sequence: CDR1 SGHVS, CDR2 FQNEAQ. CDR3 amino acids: CASTLEEASTDTQYF. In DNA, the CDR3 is TGTGCCAGCACCTTGGAGGAGGCTAGCACAGATACGCAGTATTTT.

CDR3 sequence (DNA): TGTGCCAGTAGTATCCCCAGGGGAGAGAGGACTGAAGCTTTCTTT. This encodes CASSIPRGERTEAFF. This sequence joins TRBV19 and TRBJ1-1; D perhaps matches TRBD1 (6 bases). This CDR3 is 15 amino acids long. The V end was cut by 3 bases, the J end by 5 bases, with 16 bases between. Germline-derived CDR1 and CDR2 are LNHDA and SQIVND (reference sequence).

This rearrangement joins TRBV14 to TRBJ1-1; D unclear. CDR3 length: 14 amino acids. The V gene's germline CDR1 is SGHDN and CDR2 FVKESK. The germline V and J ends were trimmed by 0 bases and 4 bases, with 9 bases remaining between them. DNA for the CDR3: TGTGCCAGCAGCCAAGATGGCGTTACCACTGAAGCTTTCTTT. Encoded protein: CASSQDGVTTEAFF.

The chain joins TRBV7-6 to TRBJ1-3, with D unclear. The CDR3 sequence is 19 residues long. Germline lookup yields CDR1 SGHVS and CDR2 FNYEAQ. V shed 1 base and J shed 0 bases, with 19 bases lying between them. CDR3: CASSLVSPHSLDSGNTIYF. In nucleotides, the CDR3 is TGTGCCAGCAGCTTAGTCTCTCCTCACAGTCTCGACTCTGGAAACACCATATATTTT. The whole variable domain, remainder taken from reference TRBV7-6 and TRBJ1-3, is GAGVSQSPRYKVTKRGQDVALRCDPISGHVSLYWYRQALGQGPEFLTYFNYEAQQDKSGLPNDRFSAERPEGSISTLTIQRTEQRDSAMYRCASSLVSPHSLDSGNTIYFGEGSWLTVV.

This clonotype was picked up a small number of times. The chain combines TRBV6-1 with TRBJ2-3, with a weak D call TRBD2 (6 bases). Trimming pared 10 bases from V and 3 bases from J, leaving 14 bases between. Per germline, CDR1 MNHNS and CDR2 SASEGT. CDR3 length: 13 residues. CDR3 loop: CAIQRVATDTQYF. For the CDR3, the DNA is TGTGCCATCCAGCGGGTGGCTACAGATACGCAGTATTTT.

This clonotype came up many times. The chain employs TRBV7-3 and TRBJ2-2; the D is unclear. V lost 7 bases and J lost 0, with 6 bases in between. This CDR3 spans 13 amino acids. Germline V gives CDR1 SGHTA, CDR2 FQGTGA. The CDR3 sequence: CASKDPNTGELFF. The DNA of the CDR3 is TGTGCCAGCAAGGACCCGAACACCGGGGAGCTGTTTTTT. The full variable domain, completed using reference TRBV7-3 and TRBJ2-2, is GAGVSQTPSNKVTEKGKYVELRCDPISGHTALYWYRQSLGQGPEFLIYFQGTGAADDSGLPNDRFFAVRPEGSVSTLKIQRTERGDSAVYLCASKDPNTGELFFGEGSRLTVL.

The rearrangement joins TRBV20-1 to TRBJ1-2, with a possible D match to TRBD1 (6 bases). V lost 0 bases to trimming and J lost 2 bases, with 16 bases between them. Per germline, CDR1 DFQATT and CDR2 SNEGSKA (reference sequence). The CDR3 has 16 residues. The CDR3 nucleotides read TGCAGTGCTAGAGATCCGACAGGCCAAGAGAACTATGGCTACACCTTC. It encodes CSARDPTGQENYGYTF.

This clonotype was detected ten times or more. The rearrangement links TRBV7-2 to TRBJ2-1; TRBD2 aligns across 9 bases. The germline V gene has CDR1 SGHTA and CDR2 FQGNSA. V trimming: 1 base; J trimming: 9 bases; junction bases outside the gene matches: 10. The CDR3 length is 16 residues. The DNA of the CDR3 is TGTGCCAGCAGCTTAGAGAGGTCTAGCGGGGAGGGTGAGCAGTTCTTC. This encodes CASSLERSSGEGEQFF.

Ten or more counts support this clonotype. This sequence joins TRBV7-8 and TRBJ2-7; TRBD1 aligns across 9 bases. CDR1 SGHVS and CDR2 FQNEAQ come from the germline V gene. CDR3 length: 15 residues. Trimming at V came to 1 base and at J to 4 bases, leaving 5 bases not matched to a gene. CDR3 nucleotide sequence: TGTGCCAGCAGCTTAGACCGGGACAGGGAATACGAGCAGTACTTC. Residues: CASSLDRDREYEQYF.

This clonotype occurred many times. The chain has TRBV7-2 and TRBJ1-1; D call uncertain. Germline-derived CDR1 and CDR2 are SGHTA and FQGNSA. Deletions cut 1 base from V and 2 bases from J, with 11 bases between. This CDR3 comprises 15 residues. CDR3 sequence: CASSLDSAPNTEAFF. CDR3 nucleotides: TGTGCCAGCAGCTTAGATTCAGCGCCCAACACTGAAGCTTTCTTT.

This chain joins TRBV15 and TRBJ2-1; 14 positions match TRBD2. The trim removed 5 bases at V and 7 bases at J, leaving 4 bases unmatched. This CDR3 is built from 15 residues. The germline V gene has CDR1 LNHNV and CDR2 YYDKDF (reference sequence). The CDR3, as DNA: TGTGCCACCAGCCCGGGACTAGCGGGGGTAAATGAGCAGTTCTTC. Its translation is CATSPGLAGVNEQFF.

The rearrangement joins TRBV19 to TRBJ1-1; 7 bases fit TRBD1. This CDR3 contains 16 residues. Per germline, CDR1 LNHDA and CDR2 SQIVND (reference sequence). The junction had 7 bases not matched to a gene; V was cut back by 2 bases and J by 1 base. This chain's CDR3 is CASSIKPGQSNTEAFF. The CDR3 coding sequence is TGTGCCAGTAGTATAAAACCGGGACAGTCGAACACTGAAGCTTTCTTT. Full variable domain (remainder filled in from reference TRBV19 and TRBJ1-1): DGGITQSPKYLFRKEGQNVTLSCEQNLNHDAMYWYRQDPGQGLRLIYYSQIVNDFQKGDIAEGYSVSREKKESFPLTVTSAQKNPTAFYLCASSIKPGQSNTEAFFGQGTRLTVV.

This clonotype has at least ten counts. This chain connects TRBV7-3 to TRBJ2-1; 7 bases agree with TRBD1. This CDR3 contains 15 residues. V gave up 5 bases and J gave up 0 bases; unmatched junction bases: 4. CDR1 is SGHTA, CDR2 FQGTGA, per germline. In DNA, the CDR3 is TGTGCCAGCAGCCTACAGGGGAGCTCCTACAATGAGCAGTTCTTC. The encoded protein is CASSLQGSSYNEQFF.